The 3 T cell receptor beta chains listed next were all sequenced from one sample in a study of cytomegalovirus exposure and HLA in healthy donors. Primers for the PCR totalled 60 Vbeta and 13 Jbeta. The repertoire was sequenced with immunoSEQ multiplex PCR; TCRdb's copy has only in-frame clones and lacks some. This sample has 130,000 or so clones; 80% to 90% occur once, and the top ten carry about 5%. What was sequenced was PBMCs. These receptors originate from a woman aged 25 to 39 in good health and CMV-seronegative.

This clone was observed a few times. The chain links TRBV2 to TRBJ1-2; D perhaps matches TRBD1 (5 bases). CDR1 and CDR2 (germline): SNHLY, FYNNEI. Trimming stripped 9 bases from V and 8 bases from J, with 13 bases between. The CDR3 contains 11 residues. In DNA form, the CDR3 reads TGTGCCAGGGGGGGAGTAGACGGCTACACCTTC. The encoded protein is CARGGVDGYTF.

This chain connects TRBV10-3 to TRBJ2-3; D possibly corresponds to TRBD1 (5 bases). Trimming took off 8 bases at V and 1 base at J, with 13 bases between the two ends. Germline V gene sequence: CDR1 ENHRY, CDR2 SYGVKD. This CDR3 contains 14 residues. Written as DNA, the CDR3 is TGTGCCATCGCTGGTGAAGGGGGCACAGATACGCAGTATTTT. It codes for CAIAGEGGTDTQYF.

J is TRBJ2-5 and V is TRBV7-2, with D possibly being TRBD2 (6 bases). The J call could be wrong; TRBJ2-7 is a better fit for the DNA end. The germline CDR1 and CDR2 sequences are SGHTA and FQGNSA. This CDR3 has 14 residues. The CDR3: CASSWEDRLGEQYF. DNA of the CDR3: TGTGCCAGCAGCTGGGAGGACCGTCTCGGCGAGCAGTACTTC.